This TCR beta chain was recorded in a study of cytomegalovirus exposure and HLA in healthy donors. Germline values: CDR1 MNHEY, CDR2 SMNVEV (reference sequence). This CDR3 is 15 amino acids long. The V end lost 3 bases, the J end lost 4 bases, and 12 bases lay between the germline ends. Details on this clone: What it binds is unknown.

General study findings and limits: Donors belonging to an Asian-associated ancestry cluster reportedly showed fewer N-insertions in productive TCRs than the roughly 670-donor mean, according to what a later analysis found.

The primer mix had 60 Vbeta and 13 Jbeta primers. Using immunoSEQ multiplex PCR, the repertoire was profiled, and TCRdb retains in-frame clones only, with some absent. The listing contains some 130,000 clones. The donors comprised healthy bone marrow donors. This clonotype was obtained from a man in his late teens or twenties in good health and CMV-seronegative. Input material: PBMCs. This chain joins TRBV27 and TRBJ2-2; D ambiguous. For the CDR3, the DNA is TGTGCCAGCAGTTTCTATCCCCGCGGCACCGGGGAGCTGTTTTTT. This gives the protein CASSFYPRGTGELFF.